This passage covers 5 T cell receptor beta chains from one sample sequenced in a study of T-cell reconstitution after alpha-beta-depleted transplantation in children. Researchers prepared the TCRbeta library using unique molecular identifiers, the study reports. TCRdb re-derived calls from the PCR reads in MiXCR, one entry per CDR3 protein. The sample has under 60,000 distinct CDR3 sequences, 5.8% seen once. This specimen consisted of PBMCs, mostly from graft donor cells, obtained 60 days after TCRalphabeta/CD19-depleted stem cell transplant. Receptors were obtained from a female patient aged 2-9 years who had a stem cell transplant for aplastic anemia, so the T cells may come from the graft donor.

This clonotype was picked up many times. J is TRBJ2-3 and V is TRBV20-1; 9 bases line up with TRBD1. Germline V gene data show CDR1 as DFQATT and CDR2 as SNEGSKA (reference sequence). Trimming at V came to 0 bases and at J to 3 bases, leaving 7 bases not matched to a gene. CDR3 length: 16 residues. CDR3 region: CSARDSWGQGTDTQYF. In DNA, the CDR3 is TGCAGTGCTAGAGACAGTTGGGGACAGGGAACAGATACGCAGTATTTT.

This clonotype was seen many times. The chain links TRBV5-1 to TRBJ2-7; TRBD2 is a possible D gene (5 bases). Germline-derived CDR1 and CDR2 are SGHRS and YFSETQ. The CDR3 consists of 14 residues. V was shortened by 2 bases and J by 5 bases, with 14 bases between the two germline ends. CDR3 loop: CASSFEGRPNEQYF. In nucleotides, the CDR3 is TGCGCCAGCAGCTTTGAGGGTCGTCCAAACGAGCAGTACTTC. Complete variable domain (other parts from reference TRBV5-1 and TRBJ2-7): KAGVTQTPRYLIKTRGQQVTLSCSPISGHRSVSWYQQTPGQGLQFLFEYFSETQRNKGNFPGRFSGRQFSNSRSEMNVSTLELGDSALYLCASSFEGRPNEQYFGPGTRLTVT.

This clonotype was picked up a small number of times. V and J are TRBV11-2 and TRBJ1-3; D is unclear. The V end lost 0 bases, the J end lost 0 bases, and 6 bases lay between the germline ends. This CDR3 has 15 residues. Germline-derived CDR1 and CDR2 are SGHAT and FQNNGV. The DNA for the CDR3 is TGTGCCAGCAGCTTAGAGCGGAACTCTGGAAACACCATATATTTT. It is translated as CASSLERNSGNTIYF.

This clonotype was recorded many times. This chain joins TRBV29-1 and TRBJ2-3; unclear D gene. Germline CDR1 reads SQVTM; CDR2 reads ANQGSEA. V lost 2 bases to trimming and J lost 5 bases, with 8 bases between them. The CDR3 is 12 amino acids. Written as DNA, the CDR3 is TGCAGCGTTGAAAGGTCAAAAGATACGCAGTATTTT. As protein: CSVERSKDTQYF.

There are many counts of this clonotype. The V and J genes are TRBV20-1 and TRBJ1-5; 8 positions match TRBD1. The CDR3 is 15 amino acids. The germline V gene has CDR1 DFQATT and CDR2 SNEGSKA (reference sequence). V lost 1 base, J lost 5 bases, and 7 bases stayed unmatched. The chain's CDR3 is CSARVQGARDQPQHF. CDR3 bases: TGCAGTGCTAGAGTTCAGGGGGCAAGGGATCAGCCCCAGCATTTT.